Listed here is a single TCR beta chain. This specimen belongs to a study of blood T cell repertoires in COVID-19. Data came from immunoSEQ multiplex PCR; TCRdb stores just in-frame clones and leaves some out. The sample has around 120,000 clones, under 80% seen once. Germline-derived CDR1 and CDR2 are KGHSH and LQKENI. V shed 3 bases, J shed 5 bases, and the junction held 5 bases outside the gene matches. There are 15 residues in the CDR3. The material sequenced was peripheral blood. This chain connects TRBV18 to TRBJ1-5, with 9 bases fitting TRBD1. The clonotype was recovered from a man aged 70 or older with active or convalescent COVID-19. The CDR3 spells CASSPGTGKDQPQHF. The CDR3 region has the DNA TGTGCCAGCTCACCCGGGACAGGGAAGGATCAGCCCCAGCATTTT.